This is a list of T cell receptor beta chains from one sample in a study of OX40 agonist ivuxolimab in advanced cancers. Libraries were prepared by immunoSEQ multiplex PCR; TCRdb keeps only in-frame clonotypes and omits some of them. Of tens of thousands of clones detected, 75% to 90% appear once; the ten largest clones hold 0.94%. The specimen was CD4+ or CD8+ T cells sorted from blood, collected in a trial of the OX40 agonist ivuxolimab. These receptors were collected from an adult with an advanced solid tumor such as melanoma, head and neck, liver or kidney cancer. Each CDR3 is given with its conserved first and last residue. A D gene is named only where the DNA matches it firmly. Not every row has a clone size; where given, it reads once, few, many or a size class.

clone_size: once
j_call: TRBJ2-7
d_call: NA
v_call: TRBV6-5
cdr3_aa: CASSYSRDGAYEQYF
cdr3_nt: TGTGCCAGCAGTTACTCGAGGGACGGAGCCTACGAGCAGTACTTC

clone_size: NA
j_call: TRBJ2-1
d_call: TRBD2
v_call: TRBV10-2
cdr3_aa: CASSLGLAGVHEQFF
cdr3_nt: TGCGCCAGCAGTCTCGGACTAGCGGGAGTGCATGAGCAGTTCTTC

clone_size: NA
j_call: TRBJ2-3
d_call: TRBD2
v_call: TRBV11-3
cdr3_aa: CASSPPSGRGTDTQYF
cdr3_nt: TGTGCCAGCAGCCCCCCAAGCGGGAGGGGCACAGATACGCAGTATTTT

clone_size: NA
j_call: TRBJ1-3
d_call: NA
v_call: TRBV30
cdr3_aa: CAWSVIGGQSGNTIYF
cdr3_nt: TGTGCCTGGAGTGTAATTGGTGGACAGTCTGGAAACACCATATATTTT

clone_size: NA
j_call: TRBJ2-1
d_call: TRBD1
v_call: TRBV5-1
cdr3_aa: CASSSYRGQVNEQFF
cdr3_nt: TGCGCCAGCAGCTCCTACAGGGGGCAGGTTAATGAGCAGTTCTTC

clone_size: NA
j_call: TRBJ1-4
d_call: NA
v_call: TRBV18
cdr3_aa: CASSPPSRTNEKLFF
cdr3_nt: TGTGCCAGCTCACCACCTTCCAGGACTAATGAAAAACTGTTTTTT

clone_size: NA
j_call: TRBJ1-2
d_call: TRBD1
v_call: TRBV13
cdr3_aa: CASSPTDRVYGYGYTF
cdr3_nt: TGTGCCAGCAGCCCGACGGACAGGGTTTATGGCTATGGCTACACCTTC

clone_size: NA
j_call: TRBJ2-5
d_call: NA
v_call: TRBV7-8
cdr3_aa: CASSRIQETQYF
cdr3_nt: TGTGCCAGCAGCCGAATTCAAGAGACCCAGTACTTC

clone_size: NA
j_call: TRBJ1-4
d_call: NA
v_call: TRBV28
cdr3_aa: CASATSTNEKLFF
cdr3_nt: TGTGCCAGTGCTACGTCAACTAATGAAAAACTGTTTTTT

clone_size: NA
j_call: TRBJ2-2
d_call: TRBD1
v_call: TRBV15
cdr3_aa: CATSSTKDRVGGELFF
cdr3_nt: TGTGCCACCAGCAGTACTAAGGACAGGGTGGGCGGGGAGCTGTTTTTT

clone_size: NA
j_call: TRBJ2-1
d_call: NA
v_call: TRBV18
cdr3_aa: CASSPPRPLDSRMSSSYNEQFF
cdr3_nt: TGTGCCAGCTCACCGCCGCGACCATTGGACAGTAGAATGAGCAGCTCCTACAATGAGCAGTTCTTC

clone_size: NA
j_call: TRBJ2-2
d_call: NA
v_call: TRBV4-1
cdr3_aa: CASSRLSNTGELFF
cdr3_nt: TGCGCTAGCAGCCGCCTGTCGAACACCGGGGAGCTGTTTTTT

clone_size: NA
j_call: TRBJ2-5
d_call: TRBD1
v_call: TRBV18
cdr3_aa: CASSPSDRARETQYF
cdr3_nt: TGTGCCAGCTCACCCTCCGACAGGGCACGGGAGACCCAGTACTTC

clone_size: NA
j_call: TRBJ1-1
d_call: NA
v_call: TRBV30
cdr3_aa: CAWSVDAYSEAFF
cdr3_nt: TGTGCCTGGAGTGTGGACGCGTACAGTGAAGCTTTCTTT

clone_size: NA
j_call: TRBJ2-1
d_call: NA
v_call: TRBV7-3
cdr3_aa: CASSLGTSSYNEQFF
cdr3_nt: TGTGCCAGCAGCTTAGGGACTTCCTCCTACAATGAGCAGTTCTTC

clone_size: NA
j_call: TRBJ2-7
d_call: TRBD2
v_call: TRBV28
cdr3_aa: CASSLLAGEQYF
cdr3_nt: TGTGCCAGCAGTTTACTAGCGGGGGAGCAGTACTTC

clone_size: NA
j_call: TRBJ2-7
d_call: TRBD1
v_call: TRBV19
cdr3_aa: CASQGTGATYEQYF
cdr3_nt: TGTGCCAGTCAAGGGACAGGGGCTACCTACGAGCAGTACTTC

clone_size: NA
j_call: TRBJ2-7
d_call: NA
v_call: TRBV28
cdr3_aa: CASSLKPGVEQYF
cdr3_nt: TGTGCCAGCAGTTTAAAACCAGGGGTCGAGCAGTACTTC

clone_size: NA
j_call: TRBJ1-4
d_call: NA
v_call: TRBV5-1
cdr3_aa: CASSLEAVSTNEKLFF
cdr3_nt: TGCGCCAGCAGCTTGGAAGCCGTCTCAACTAATGAAAAACTGTTTTTT

clone_size: NA
j_call: TRBJ1-1
d_call: TRBD1
v_call: TRBV6-5
cdr3_aa: CASSPPTGQEAFF
cdr3_nt: TGTGCCAGCAGTCCCCCGACAGGGCAGGAAGCTTTCTTT

clone_size: NA
j_call: TRBJ1-3
d_call: NA
v_call: TRBV2
cdr3_aa: CASSVRQSSGNTIYF
cdr3_nt: TGTGCCAGCAGTGTGAGGCAGAGCTCTGGAAACACCATATATTTT